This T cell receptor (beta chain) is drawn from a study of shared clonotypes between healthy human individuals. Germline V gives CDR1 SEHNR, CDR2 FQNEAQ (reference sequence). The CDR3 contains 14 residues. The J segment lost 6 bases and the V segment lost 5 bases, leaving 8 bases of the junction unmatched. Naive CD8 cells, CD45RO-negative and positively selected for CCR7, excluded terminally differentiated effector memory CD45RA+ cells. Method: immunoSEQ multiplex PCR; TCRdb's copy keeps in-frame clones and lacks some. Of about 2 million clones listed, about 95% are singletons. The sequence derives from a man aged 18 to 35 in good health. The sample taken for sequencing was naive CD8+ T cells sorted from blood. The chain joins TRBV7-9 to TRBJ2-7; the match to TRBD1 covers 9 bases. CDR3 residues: CASSLMTGGLEQYF. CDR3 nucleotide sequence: TGTGCCAGCAGCCTAATGACAGGGGGTCTCGAGCAGTACTTC.